Listed below are T cell receptor beta chains from one sample, sequenced in a study of radiotherapy plus CTLA-4 blockade in lung cancer. Generated by immunoSEQ multiplex PCR, the TCRdb table keeps only in-frame clones and is missing some. The sample lists 90,000 to 100,000 clones; approximately 72% were seen once. The sequenced sample was peripheral blood, obtained from a patient treated with radiotherapy plus ipilimumab. The receptors here all came from a human donor with non-small cell lung cancer who had a partial response to radiotherapy plus ipilimumab. Some clones in this sample may be carry-over from other donors' samples. CDR3s leave out the opening cysteine and the closing phenylalanine or tryptophan. The D gene is left open where the match is weak. Some rows have no size entry. The others give once, few or many, or a class for an expanded clone.

D gene: -; V gene: TRBV5-8; J gene: TRBJ1-4; clone size: -; CDR3 protein: ASSADREKLF
D gene: TRBD2; V gene: TRBV4-1; J gene: TRBJ2-5; clone size: -; CDR3 protein: ASSQGLGGFFETQY
D gene: -; V gene: TRBV28; J gene: TRBJ1-4; clone size: -; CDR3 protein: ASSLMTANEKLF
D gene: TRBD1; V gene: TRBV6-5; J gene: TRBJ2-1; clone size: once; CDR3 protein: ASRVDRSSYNEQF
D gene: -; V gene: TRBV7-3; J gene: TRBJ2-5; clone size: -; CDR3 protein: ASSSGGGVGEETQY
D gene: TRBD1; V gene: TRBV11-3; J gene: TRBJ2-7; clone size: -; CDR3 protein: ASSYGQGSDYEQY
D gene: -; V gene: TRBV7-6; J gene: TRBJ2-2; clone size: -; CDR3 protein: ASSPLNTGELF
D gene: -; V gene: TRBV27; J gene: TRBJ2-3; clone size: -; CDR3 protein: ASSLRMKDTQY
D gene: TRBD1; V gene: TRBV6-6; J gene: TRBJ1-5; clone size: -; CDR3 protein: ASSPDRGQPQH
D gene: TRBD1; V gene: TRBV28; J gene: TRBJ1-5; clone size: few; CDR3 protein: ASSSRTGYSNQPQH
D gene: -; V gene: TRBV7-9; J gene: TRBJ2-2; clone size: -; CDR3 protein: ASSPLFNTGELF
D gene: -; V gene: TRBV7-6; J gene: TRBJ1-2; clone size: -; CDR3 protein: ASSFVPGIQGSGYT
D gene: TRBD1; V gene: TRBV28; J gene: TRBJ1-5; clone size: -; CDR3 protein: ASSPYRDRSNQPQH
D gene: -; V gene: TRBV11-3; J gene: TRBJ2-1; clone size: -; CDR3 protein: ASSSSGGRNEQF
D gene: -; V gene: TRBV6-1; J gene: TRBJ1-5; clone size: -; CDR3 protein: ASSQEARQPQH
D gene: -; V gene: TRBV7-9; J gene: TRBJ2-2; clone size: many; CDR3 protein: ASSPGYRELF
D gene: -; V gene: TRBV30; J gene: TRBJ1-5; clone size: -; CDR3 protein: AWSSRGNQPQH